The 3 T cell receptor beta chains below were found in one sample sequenced in a study of post-analysis software for immune sequencing data. Study-wide findings and caveats: Elevated frequency relative to controls characterized four or five TRBV segments in patients, TRBV5-6, TRBV5-1 and TRBV20-1 among them.

TCR beta cDNA libraries had unique molecular identifiers. TCRdb analysed the PCR reads with MiXCR anew, one entry per CDR3 protein. The sample records roughly 600,000 distinct CDR3 sequences, 40% to 50% being singletons. No antigen is known for these receptors. The sequencing input was blood. The source of these receptors is a girl aged 5 to 17 with multiple sclerosis.

The V and J genes are TRBV5-1 and TRBJ2-3; TRBD2 aligns across 9 bases. J was trimmed by 3 bases and V by 5 bases; bases with no gene match: 7. CDR1 is SGHRS and CDR2 is YFSETQ in the germline V gene. This CDR3 has 15 amino acids. The CDR3 loop is CASRSSGGQTDTQYF. The CDR3 coding sequence is TGCGCCAGCAGATCGAGCGGGGGGCAGACAGATACGCAGTATTTT.

This clonotype was recorded a few times. This sequence joins TRBV5-1 and TRBJ2-5; tentative D call: TRBD2 (7 bases). There are 19 residues in the CDR3. The germline V and J ends were trimmed by 4 bases and 1 base, with 26 bases remaining between them. Germline V gene sequence: CDR1 SGHRS, CDR2 YFSETQ. The CDR3 spells CASSRPSGLGAYGQETQYF. The CDR3, as DNA: TGCGCCAGCAGCCGACCTAGCGGTTTGGGGGCGTATGGCCAAGAGACCCAGTACTTC.

This clonotype was seen a handful of times. The chain combines TRBV12-3 or TRBV12-4 with TRBJ2-1; a possible D gene is TRBD2 (6 bases). The CDR3 runs 16 residues. V gave up 3 bases and J gave up 8 bases, with 20 bases separating them. CDR3 sequence (DNA): TGTGCCAGCAGTTTCCGTGTGCGGGAAGGAGGCGATGAGCAGTTCTTC. Its translation is CASSFRVREGGDEQFF.